A selection of T cell receptor beta chains follows, all from one sample in a study of OX40 agonist ivuxolimab in advanced cancers. The protocol was immunoSEQ multiplex PCR, while the TCRdb copy is restricted to in-frame clones and leaves out a portion. The table shows around 59,000 clones, with roughly nine tenths occurring only once. The sequences come from CD4+ or CD8+ T cells sorted from blood, collected in a trial of the OX40 agonist ivuxolimab. The source is an adult with an advanced solid tumor such as melanoma, head and neck, liver or kidney cancer. The conserved cysteine and the conserved F or W are not part of the CDR3 here. The D gene is left open where the match is weak. Clone size is not always given. Where it is, it says once, few, many or a class for expanded clones.

TRBD1	TRBV9	-	12	ASSGTGKNEKLF
-	TRBV5-1	-	12	ASSLEGSYNEQF
-	TRBV28	once	15	ASSPYLGGAGNQPQH
-	TRBV5-6	-	12	ASSSGTSGNIQY
TRBD2	TRBV29-1	-	8	SGGGIEQF
-	TRBV7-9	-	12	ASSLALRDYEQY
-	TRBV14	-	12	ASSHYRSTDTQY
-	TRBV28	-	11	ASSLDSLNEQF
-	TRBV5-1	-	13	ASSLRAGGSYGYT
TRBD1	TRBV9	once	13	ASSGPTGGISGYT
TRBD2	TRBV9	-	11	ASNSGRDNEQF
TRBD2	TRBV27	few	15	ASSLFSGRSSYNEQF
-	TRBV30	-	12	AWSFPGARTEAF
-	TRBV27	-	12	ASSLSAGNNEQF
-	TRBV14	-	13	ASSPHSGYSNEQF
TRBD1	TRBV9	-	13	ASSATGGDFGELF
TRBD2	TRBV19	-	14	ASSMMTSGRLNEQF
TRBD2	TRBV30	-	13	AWSGAGGPGDEQF
TRBD1	TRBV4-1	-	13	ASSRDRANTGELF
-	TRBV13	once	12	ASSLGGDKGELF
TRBD1	TRBV27	few	13	ASSLDSGQGNEQY
-	TRBV4-3	-	14	ASSQEGGGQPDTQY
-	TRBV5-1	-	14	ASSMTGAPGDYGYT
TRBD2	TRBV6-5	-	14	ASSYSAWLAGNEQF
-	TRBV5-5	once	13	ASSPQHLGDTEAF
-	TRBV6-1	-	14	ASSEVGGSYNSPLH
-	TRBV6-5	-	11	ASRQENTGELF
-	TRBV25-1	-	14	ASSESRQVSGNTIY
TRBD2	TRBV28	-	14	ASSLLGLAGGETQY
-	TRBV7-9	-	14	ASSPSSRGARNEQF
-	TRBV11-2	once	12	ASSLSGGPDTQY
-	TRBV20-1	-	9	SASFANIQY
-	TRBV27	-	11	ASSPSWQETQY
TRBD2	TRBV6-4	few	12	ASSDLAGGDTQY
TRBD1	TRBV7-9	-	13	ASSSPGTGSYEQY
-	TRBV27	once	11	ASSLGGGGEQY
TRBD2	TRBV28	-	15	ASSFKSSRGFNYEQY
-	TRBV4-1	-	13	ASSRTGFSGNTIY
-	TRBV28	few	9	ASSSNTEAF
TRBD2	TRBV7-2	-	14	ASSLRTSGIRETRY
-	TRBV5-6	-	13	ASSLRSGFTKTQY
-	TRBV2	-	13	ASSEEGVNTDTQY
-	TRBV7-9	-	14	ASSLLRPPFYNEQF
-	TRBV7-8	-	14	ASSHTAAGGNSPLH
TRBD2	TRBV6-5	-	13	ASRPLALRGDIQY
-	TRBV6-6	-	11	ASSYARGAEQF
-	TRBV4-1	-	13	ASSPTISSYNEQF
-	TRBV10-3	-	14	AISGGSGVSSYEQY
-	TRBV9	-	13	ASTPSADLRYGYT
-	TRBV9	-	12	ASSTGGGNQPQH
TRBD2	TRBV4-3	-	13	ASTQRSGAYNEQF
-	TRBV7-9	-	11	ASSSDSWETQY
-	TRBV9	-	13	ASSSTGLDYNEQF
TRBD1	TRBV18	-	13	ASSPTAGQDNEQF